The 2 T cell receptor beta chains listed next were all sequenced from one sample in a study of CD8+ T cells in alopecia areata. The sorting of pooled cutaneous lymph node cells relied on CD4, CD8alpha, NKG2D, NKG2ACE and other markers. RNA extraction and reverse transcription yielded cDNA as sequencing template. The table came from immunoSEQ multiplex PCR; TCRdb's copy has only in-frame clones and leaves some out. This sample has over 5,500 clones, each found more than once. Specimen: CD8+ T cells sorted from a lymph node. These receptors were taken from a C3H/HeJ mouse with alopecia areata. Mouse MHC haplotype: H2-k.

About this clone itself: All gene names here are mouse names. CDR3 bases read: TGTGCCTGGAGCCGGACTGGGGGGGTCTAT. Translation: CAWSRTGGVY. The whole CDR3 protein reads CAWSRTGGVYEQYF. The chain carries TRBV31 and TRBJ2-7; 12 bases fit TRBD2. The CDR3 end is not reached by the read, which stops 4 residues before it; the germline J gene fills it in. There are 14 residues in the CDR3. The germline CDR1 and CDR2 sequences are GKSSPN and SITVG. The trim removed 3 bases at V and 3 bases at J, leaving 3 bases unmatched.

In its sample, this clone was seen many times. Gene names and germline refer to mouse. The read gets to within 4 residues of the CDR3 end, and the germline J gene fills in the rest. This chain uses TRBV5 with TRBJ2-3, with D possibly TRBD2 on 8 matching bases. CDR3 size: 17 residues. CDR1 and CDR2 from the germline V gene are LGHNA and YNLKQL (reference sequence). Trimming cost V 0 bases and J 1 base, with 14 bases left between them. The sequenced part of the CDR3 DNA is TGTGCCAGCAGCCAAGATCAGGGGGGGCGCGGTGCAGAA. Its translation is CASSQDQGGRGAE. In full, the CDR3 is CASSQDQGGRGAETLYF.